This T cell receptor (beta chain) was identified in a study of blood T cells in healthy people across ages. Notes on the study in general: Researchers report that TCR beta diversity correlated strongly with naive T cell percentage.

The authors ran a second PCR of roughly 6 to 12 cycles using a sample-barcoded 5' primer and a J-beta primer mix. TCRdb re-derived calls from the 5' RACE reads in MiXCR, one entry per CDR3 protein. The data hold under 700,000 distinct CDR3 sequences, with under 30% observed a single time. Points on this clonotype: The antigen remains undetermined.

V gave up 0 bases and J gave up 4 bases; unmatched junction bases: 0. This CDR3 region has 15 residues. Germline loops: CDR1 LGHNA, CDR2 YNFKEQ. This sample also appeared in a second study, on T cells of mothers and their children. That work states: A few healthy Caucasian mothers gave samples, and so did their six children. Related pairs of mothers and children showed slightly higher, non-significant overlap versus unrelated pairs.

V usage is TRBV4-2 and J usage is TRBJ2-7, with 13 bases lining up with TRBD2. The sequenced sample consisted of blood. The TCR comes from a boy younger than 18 in good health. The CDR3 region has the DNA TGTGCCAGCAGCCAAGAACTAGCGGGGGGGTACGAGCAGTACTTC. Encoded protein: CASSQELAGGYEQYF.